This T cell receptor beta chain derives from a study of T cell responses to AZD1222 COVID-19 vaccine. Trimming took off 7 bases at V and 1 base at J, with 10 bases between the two ends. This CDR3 is built from 13 residues. Germline V lookup: CDR1 MNHEY, CDR2 SVGAGI. Study observations and caveats: Donors skewed white British and female; clonal diversity was possibly underestimated.

Measured with immunoSEQ multiplex PCR; TCRdb has only the in-frame clones, and not every one. The data contain under 140,000 clones, roughly 90% of them seen just once; the ten biggest clones take up 1.6%. For this clone: Antigen specificity is unknown.

The TCR was taken from an adult in good health. The source was peripheral blood, collected on day 0 of AZD1222 vaccination. V and J are TRBV6-5 and TRBJ1-1; weak D call: TRBD1 (5 bases). The CDR3 loop reads CASNVDRNTEAFF. In DNA, the CDR3 is TGTGCCAGCAACGTTGACAGGAACACTGAAGCTTTCTTT.